The 4 T cell receptor beta chains below come from one sample, sequenced in a study of cytomegalovirus exposure and HLA in healthy donors. The PCR made use of 60 Vbeta and 13 Jbeta primers. The table came from immunoSEQ multiplex PCR; TCRdb's copy has only in-frame clones and leaves some out. The profile shows 75,000 to 100,000 clones, about four fifths of them singletons. The sequencing input was PBMCs. The receptors here all came from a man aged 30 to 45 in good health and CMV-seronegative.

The chain carries TRBV5-1 and TRBJ2-7; 8 bases agree with TRBD1. The CDR3 contains 15 residues. After removal of 2 bases from V and 3 bases from J, the junction contained 7 bases not matched to a gene. The V gene's germline CDR1 is SGHRS and CDR2 YFSETQ. CDR3 nucleotides: TGCGCCAGCAGCTTCTCGTTACAGGGGGACTACGAGCAGTACTTC. It encodes CASSFSLQGDYEQYF.

The chain links TRBV5-4 to TRBJ2-7; D not certain. Trimming stripped 4 bases from V and 3 bases from J, with 8 bases between. Germline lookup yields CDR1 SGHNT and CDR2 YYREEE (reference sequence). The CDR3 extends over 12 amino acids. This chain's CDR3 is CASSGDIYEQYF. CDR3 sequence (DNA): TGTGCCAGCAGCGGCGACATCTACGAGCAGTACTTC. The full variable domain, with the rest looked up from reference TRBV5-4 and TRBJ2-7, is ETGVTQSPTHLIKTRGQQVTLRCSSQSGHNTVSWYQQALGQGPQFIFQYYREEENGRGNFPPRFSGLQFPNYSSELNVNALELDDSALYLCASSGDIYEQYFGPGTRLTVT.

This chain joins TRBV5-5 and TRBJ2-1; D perhaps matches TRBD1 (5 bases). CDR3 length: 18 residues. CDR1 is SGHKS and CDR2 is YYEKEE in the germline V gene (reference sequence). V was pared by 0 bases and J by 1 base, with 17 bases between. The CDR3 is CASSLGWQGPLSYNEQFF. The CDR3 DNA sequence: TGTGCCAGCAGCTTGGGGTGGCAGGGTCCCCTTTCCTACAATGAGCAGTTCTTC.

The V gene is TRBV30, the J gene TRBJ1-5; TRBD1 agrees at 10 bases. V was pared by 3 bases and J by 5 bases, with 1 base of the junction left unmatched. From germline, CDR1 is GTSNPN and CDR2 SVGIG (reference sequence). The CDR3 is 13 amino acids. The CDR3 DNA reads TGTGCCTGGAGGACAGGGGGCGATCAGCCCCAGCATTTT. The encoded protein is CAWRTGGDQPQHF. The full variable domain, with the rest looked up from reference TRBV30 and TRBJ1-5, is SQTIHQWPATLVQPVGSPLSLECTVEGTSNPNLYWYRQAAGRGLQLLFYSVGIGQISSEVPQNLSASRPQDRQFILSSKKLLLSDSGFYLCAWRTGGDQPQHFGDGTRLSIL.